This TCR beta chain was obtained from a study of low-dose radiotherapy and immunotherapy resistance in tumors. Study in general: Patients of Cohort 1 had 0.5 Gy fractions every 2 weeks, which summed to 6.5 Gy. Nivolumab was given to patients as a 240 mg flat dose every two weeks, and ipilimumab at 1 mg/kg every six weeks. Both were delivered intravenously.

Alpha and beta chains were covered, as first-strand cDNA relied on TRAV- and TRBV-specific primers. Amplification of TCRs used a constant-region primer and V-primer adapter for about 19 PCR cycles. TCRdb ran MiXCR on the reads and lists one entry per CDR3 protein. This sample has about 84,000 distinct CDR3 sequences, with under 20% found just once. Time point: after trial treatment. The treatment denotes: LDRT plus nivolumab, ipilimumab, low-dose cyclophosphamide and aspirin (RACIN trial). Every donor's regimen consisted of nivolumab, ipilimumab, aspirin, low-dose cyclophosphamide and low-dose radiotherapy. The table lists this clonotype with many counts. Germline V gene lookup returns CDR1 DFQATT and CDR2 SNEGSKA (reference sequence). V was pared by 1 base and J by 10 bases, with 14 bases between. There are 13 residues in the CDR3.

The specimen comprised PBMCs, sampled after low-dose radiotherapy plus immunotherapy. The chain couples TRBV20-1 to TRBJ2-1; D unclear. The TCR comes from a male donor with prostate cancer. CDR3 DNA sequence: TGCAGTGCTAGAGTTCCCCTGACTTACGAGCAGTTCTTC. Protein product: CSARVPLTYEQFF.